The entry below describes one TCR beta chain. The antigen is undetermined. The data were obtained in a study of T cells after posttransplantation cyclophosphamide. CDR3 length: 15 residues. Germline CDR1 is LGHNA and CDR2 is YSLEER. V was pared by 3 bases and J by 6 bases, with 7 bases of the junction left unmatched. Sequenced by immunoSEQ multiplex PCR; TCRdb stores in-frame clones only, minus some. This sample carries more than 30,000 clones, about 89% of them seen once, and the ten largest clones take 0.2% to 0.3%. Overall study results and limits: Donor-recipient repertoire similarity was low at 1-2 months, rising over year one. Skin or GI-infiltrating T cells shared few TRB sequences with blood. After PTCy, TRB diversity resembled that of CNI/methotrexate controls.

The naive gate required viable CD3+CD4+ or CD3+CD8+ cells with CCR7+CD45RA+CD45RO-CD95-CD27+CD28+ phenotype. The material sequenced was naive CD4+ T cells sorted from PBMCs. This sequence joins TRBV4-3 and TRBJ2-7; 11 bases map to TRBD1. The source of this sequence is a woman aged 55-69 years in good health, CMV-negative, and a related stem cell transplant donor. CDR3 in DNA: TGCGCCAGCAGCCATCCCGGACAGGGGGCCAGCGAGCAGTACTTC. Translating gives CASSHPGQGASEQYF.